This T cell receptor (beta chain) is from a study of human T cells and chemical hapten exposure. This clonotype came up a few times. Time point in this sample: pre-sensitization, week 0. Specified treatment: therapeutic diphenylcyclopropenone sensitization with weekly scalp DPC. TCRdb ran MiXCR on the RACE reads and lists one entry per CDR3 protein. The sample gives a few hundred thousand distinct CDR3 sequences, almost 8% of which show up once; more than 0.95% is in the top ten. The CDR3 length is 14 residues. Between the trimmed V and J ends, which lost 6 bases and 4 bases, there was a span of 14 bases.

This material consisted of whole blood, taken in connection with sensitization to the hapten diphenylcyclopropenone (DPC). The chain uses TRBV12-3 or TRBV12-4 and TRBJ2-3; D remains ambiguous. The receptor was isolated from a man aged 18 to 29 with alopecia areata. Some clones in this sample may be carry-over from other donors' samples. The DNA of the CDR3 is TGTGCCAGCAGCCATCCTGGTGCGCCAGATACGCAGTATTTT. Protein sequence: CASSHPGAPDTQYF.